This TCR beta chain was sequenced in a study of T cell responses to AZD1222 COVID-19 vaccine. Study-wide findings and caveats: Repertoires were sampled only after the peak T cell response.

From germline, CDR1 is SNHLY and CDR2 FYNNEI. This CDR3 has 16 amino acids. V lost 3 bases and J lost 6; bases outside the gene matches: 12. As to this clone: What it binds is not known.

Generated by immunoSEQ multiplex PCR, the TCRdb table keeps only in-frame clones and is missing some. The table includes approximately 120,000 clones, more than 85% detected once. The sample here was peripheral blood, taken on day 0 of AZD1222 vaccination. This sequence was found in an adult in good health. The chain employs TRBV2 and TRBJ1-2; 8 bases agree with TRBD1. CDR3 region: CASSDWQGALGDGYTF. Written as DNA, the CDR3 is TGTGCCAGCAGTGACTGGCAGGGGGCCTTAGGAGATGGCTACACCTTC. The variable domain in full, completed from reference TRBV2 and TRBJ1-2, reads EPEVTQTPSHQVTQMGQEVILRCVPISNHLYFYWYRQILGQKVEFLVSFYNNEISEKSEIFDDQFSVERPDGSNFTLKIRSTKLEDSAMYFCASSDWQGALGDGYTFGSGTRLTVV.